This passage covers 30 T cell receptor beta chains from one sample sequenced in a study of blood T cell repertoires in COVID-19. Here immunoSEQ multiplex PCR was the method, and the copy in TCRdb shows in-frame clones only, minus some. The repertoire holds roughly 500,000 clones, with approximately 90% as singletons. Material for sequencing was PBMCs or T cells enriched from blood (not recorded which). The source of these receptors is a woman aged 40 to 50 who had recovered from COVID-19.

This clone was seen a single time. The chain carries TRBV5-1 and TRBJ2-1; no firm D call. Germline CDR1 and CDR2: SGHRS and YFSETQ. This CDR3 region has 13 residues. The V and J ends lost 4 bases and 8 bases respectively, with 13 bases between them. CDR3 sequence (DNA): TGCGCCAGCAGCCTCCGAGAGGAGCATGAGCAGTTCTTC. It specifies CASSLREEHEQFF. Full variable domain (missing parts from reference TRBV5-1 and TRBJ2-1): KAGVTQTPRYLIKTRGQQVTLSCSPISGHRSVSWYQQTPGQGLQFLFEYFSETQRNKGNFPGRFSGRQFSNSRSEMNVSTLELGDSALYLCASSLREEHEQFFGPGTRLTVL.

The rearrangement links TRBV27 to TRBJ1-6, with a possible D match to TRBD1 (6 bases). Germline values: CDR1 MNHEY, CDR2 SMNVEV (reference sequence). The CDR3 totals 16 residues. V gave up 1 base and J gave up 4 bases, with 11 bases separating them. The CDR3 loop reads CASSLYPQGYNSPLHF. CDR3 coding DNA: TGTGCCAGCAGTTTATACCCGCAGGGGTATAATTCACCCCTCCACTTT.

The gene calls are TRBV6-2 or TRBV6-3 and TRBJ2-5, with 11 bases identical to TRBD1. This CDR3 has 17 amino acids. Germline V gives CDR1 MNHEY, CDR2 SVGEGT. After removal of 5 bases from V and 4 bases from J, the junction contained 12 bases not matched to a gene. The CDR3 DNA sequence: TGTGCCAGCAGTCTGCTTTTCGGACAGGGGGCATCAGAGACCCAGTACTTC. Translation gives CASSLLFGQGASETQYF.

This clone was found once. Here the CDR3 reads CASSYPEGRQYF. CDR3 bases: TGTGCCAGCAGTTACCCCGAGGGAAGGCAGTACTTC. V is TRBV6-5 and J is TRBJ2-7; possibly TRBD2 for D (5 bases). Germline CDR1 reads MNHEY; CDR2 reads SVGAGI. V was trimmed by 2 bases and J by 9 bases, leaving 11 bases between them. CDR3 length equals 12 residues.

The CDR3 reads CASSEQAGGFNEQFF. CDR3 DNA sequence: TGTGCCAGCAGTGAACAGGCGGGAGGGTTCAATGAGCAGTTCTTC. The chain carries TRBV6-1 and TRBJ2-1, with TRBD2 matching 9 bases. V lost 2 bases, J lost 6 bases, and 5 bases stayed unmatched. This CDR3 comprises 15 residues. CDR1 is MNHNS and CDR2 is SASEGT in the germline V gene.

The CDR3, as DNA: TGCGCCAGCAGCTACCAGCGCCGGCCCTCGAAAGCTTTCTTT. Its protein is CASSYQRRPSKAFF. V gene TRBV5-1 combines with J gene TRBJ1-1; D remains ambiguous. CDR1 SGHRS and CDR2 YFSETQ come from the germline V gene. V lost 3 bases, J lost 9 bases, and 18 bases lay in between. The CDR3 is 14 residues long.

The J gene is TRBJ1-4, the V gene TRBV24-1; the D gene is possibly TRBD1 (6 bases). Trimming removed 2 bases at V and 5 bases at J, with 8 bases between. CDR3 length: 14 amino acids. Germline loops: CDR1 KGHDR, CDR2 SFDVKD. The CDR3 loop is CATSDSGENEKLFF. Written as DNA, the CDR3 is TGTGCCACCAGTGATTCAGGGGAGAATGAAAAACTGTTTTTT.

This chain uses TRBV4-3 with TRBJ1-1; D is undetermined. CDR1 is LGHNA, CDR2 YSLEER, per germline. V was cut by 0 bases and J by 5 bases, with 10 bases left in between. The CDR3 has 14 amino acids. CDR3 DNA sequence: TGCGCCAGCAGCCAAGATCGAAGGAGAACTGAAGCTTTCTTT. Translated, it gives CASSQDRRRTEAFF.

The gene calls are TRBV6-4 and TRBJ2-7; TRBD2 aligns across 8 bases. The CDR3 is 16 amino acids. Germline V gene sequence: CDR1 MRHNA, CDR2 SNTAGT. The junction had 21 bases not matched to a gene; V was cut back by 10 bases and J by 7 bases. The CDR3 DNA reads TGTGCCACCTCCCCCGGGTTTGCGGGAGGCCCCCTGGAGCAGTACTTC. Its protein product is CATSPGFAGGPLEQYF.

J is TRBJ1-2 and V is TRBV5-4; the D gene is possibly TRBD1 (6 bases). Germline assignment: CDR1 SGHNT and CDR2 YYREEE (reference sequence). The CDR3 loop spans 16 amino acids. The V and J ends lost 3 bases and 0 bases respectively, with 15 bases between them. The CDR3 is CASSSEQGAANYGYTF. DNA of the CDR3: TGTGCCAGCAGCTCCGAACAGGGTGCGGCTAACTATGGCTACACCTTC.

The rearrangement joins TRBV20-1 to TRBJ2-1, with unresolved D. The V end was cut by 3 bases, the J end by 9 bases, with 9 bases between. Germline V gene sequence: CDR1 DFQATT, CDR2 SNEGSKA (reference sequence). The length of the CDR3 is 11 residues. The CDR3 protein is CSASLGREQFF. The CDR3 bases are TGCAGTGCTAGTCTAGGTCGTGAGCAGTTCTTC.

This clone occurred many times. The chain is built from TRBV27 and TRBJ1-1, with D unclear. The CDR3 covers 13 residues. The germline V gene has CDR1 MNHEY and CDR2 SMNVEV (reference sequence). Trimming removed 3 bases at V and 1 base at J, with 6 bases between. Here the CDR3 DNA reads TGTGCCAGCAGTTTCCGGGAGAACACTGAAGCTTTCTTT. Amino acids: CASSFRENTEAFF.

This chain links TRBV18 with TRBJ1-4; 7 nucleotides line up with TRBD1. V lost 3 bases to trimming and J lost 0 bases; unmatched junction nucleotides: 7. Germline V gene lookup returns CDR1 KGHSH and CDR2 LQKENI. This CDR3 has 17 amino acids. The CDR3 loop reads CASSPRGPGATNEKLFF. In DNA form, the CDR3 reads TGTGCCAGCTCACCGAGGGGGCCCGGAGCAACTAATGAAAAACTGTTTTTT.

The chain has TRBV12-3 or TRBV12-4 and TRBJ2-7; a weak D match, TRBD1 (5 bases). The CDR3 totals 13 residues. V lost 6 bases, J lost 7 bases, and 16 bases lay in between. The CDR3 here is CASSPRQGWEQYF. The CDR3 region has the DNA TGTGCCAGCAGCCCTAGGCAGGGATGGGAGCAGTACTTC.

The CDR3 loop reads CAWSTQGNQPQHF. CDR3 DNA: TGTGCCTGGAGTACGCAGGGGAATCAGCCCCAGCATTTT. The chain is built from TRBV30 and TRBJ1-5; TRBD1 is a possible D gene (6 bases). Trimming stripped 2 bases from V and 4 bases from J, with 9 bases between. This CDR3 is built from 13 residues. Germline V gene lookup returns CDR1 GTSNPN and CDR2 SVGIG (reference sequence).

J is TRBJ2-7 and V is TRBV13; D unresolved. V lost 3 bases to trimming and J lost 2 bases, with 11 bases between them. Germline values: CDR1 PRHDT, CDR2 FYEKMQ (reference sequence). The CDR3 is made up of 14 amino acids. The CDR3 protein is CASSFPVKPYEQYF. CDR3 DNA sequence: TGTGCCAGCAGCTTTCCGGTGAAGCCCTACGAGCAGTACTTC.

V usage is TRBV19 and J usage is TRBJ1-2; D gene uncertain. V lost 1 base and J lost 10, with 13 bases in between. Germline V lookup: CDR1 LNHDA, CDR2 SQIVND (reference sequence). The CDR3 extends over 13 amino acids. CDR3 sequence: CASSIVRQSAYTF. DNA of the CDR3: TGTGCCAGTAGTATAGTGAGGCAGTCGGCCTACACCTTC.

The chain joins TRBV6-5 to TRBJ1-5; D is unclear. The CDR3 runs to 16 residues. From germline, CDR1 is MNHEY and CDR2 SVGAGI. Trimming took 1 base from V and 0 from J, leaving 10 bases between them. CDR3 bases: TGTGCCAGCAGTTACTTGGGCGAATATAGCAATCAGCCCCAGCATTTT. Translation gives CASSYLGEYSNQPQHF.

This chain uses TRBV29-1 with TRBJ1-5; no definite D call. The CDR3 has 16 residues. Germline-derived CDR1 and CDR2 are SQVTM and ANQGSEA. With 6 bases removed from V and 5 bases from J, the gap between germline ends came to 23 bases. The CDR3 is CSVTTSSAGGHQPQHF. The CDR3 nucleotides read TGCAGCGTCACCACGTCCTCCGCGGGTGGGCATCAGCCCCAGCATTTT.

The genes are TRBV7-6 and TRBJ1-4; no definite D call. The germline gives CDR1 SGHVS, CDR2 FNYEAQ. The CDR3 loop spans 19 amino acids. Trimming cost V 3 bases and J 1 base, with 21 bases left between them. The CDR3 DNA is TGTGCCAGCAGCTTCGGTCGGGGAGTCACTGCATTAACTAATGAAAAACTGTTTTTT. Translation: CASSFGRGVTALTNEKLFF.

V usage is TRBV15 and J usage is TRBJ1-2, with unresolved D. This CDR3 spans 12 amino acids. The germline gives CDR1 LNHNV, CDR2 YYDKDF (reference sequence). V was pared by 5 bases and J by 2 bases, with 6 bases between. CDR3 residues: CATSGGNYGYTF. CDR3 sequence (DNA): TGTGCCACCAGCGGCGGAAACTATGGCTACACCTTC.

The chain joins TRBV19 to TRBJ1-1; D gene ambiguous. Germline CDR1 LNHDA, CDR2 SQIVND (reference sequence). The CDR3 consists of 12 residues. Trimming shortened V by 3 bases and J by 10 bases, and 12 bases separated the two germline ends. The CDR3 region has the DNA TGTGCCAGTAGTATGGGCTACGATACAGCTTTCTTT. Translated: CASSMGYDTAFF.

The J gene is TRBJ2-7, the V gene TRBV2; D is perhaps TRBD1 (5 bases). Per the germline V gene, CDR1 is SNHLY and CDR2 is FYNNEI. V was shortened by 7 bases and J by 9 bases, with 22 bases between the two germline ends. The CDR3 consists of 14 residues. The DNA for the CDR3 is TGTGCCAGCACAGAGCCAGGGTTTGCTTTTACGCAGTACTTC. It encodes CASTEPGFAFTQYF.

The V call is TRBV30, the J call TRBJ1-4, with unresolved D. V lost 7 bases and J lost 3, with 12 bases in between. Germline V lookup: CDR1 GTSNPN, CDR2 SVGIG (reference sequence). The CDR3 has 13 amino acids. The CDR3 here is CASQRSSNEKLFF. In nucleotides, the CDR3 is TGTGCCTCTCAGCGCTCTTCTAATGAAAAACTGTTTTTT.

This clone was detected only a few times. The V call is TRBV15, the J call TRBJ1-5; D ambiguous. The germline V gene has CDR1 LNHNV and CDR2 YYDKDF (reference sequence). The germline V and J ends were trimmed by 1 base and 2 bases, with 21 bases remaining between them. The CDR3 length is 19 residues. The CDR3 region has the DNA TGTGCCACCAGCAGAGTGGCGGATCGCCCCAAATGGGGCAATCAGCCCCAGCATTTT. This encodes CATSRVADRPKWGNQPQHF. The complete variable domain, with remaining parts taken from reference TRBV15 and TRBJ1-5, reads DAMVIQNPRYQVTQFGKPVTLSCSQTLNHNVMYWYQQKSSQAPKLLFHYYDKDFNNEADTPDNFQSRRPNTSFCFLDIRSPGLGDTAMYLCATSRVADRPKWGNQPQHFGDGTRLSIL.

This chain links TRBV19 with TRBJ1-1; D uncertain. The CDR3 spans 12 residues. Germline CDR1 is LNHDA and CDR2 is SQIVND (reference sequence). V shed 6 bases and J shed 9 bases, with 14 bases lying between them. The CDR3 loop reads CASSTTEEQAFF. CDR3 nucleotide sequence: TGTGCCAGTAGCACGACGGAGGAGCAAGCTTTCTTT.

The chain couples TRBV7-2 to TRBJ2-5; 11 nucleotides match TRBD2. This CDR3 is built from 15 residues. CDR1 and CDR2 from the germline V gene are SGHTA and FQGNSA. The V segment lost 5 bases and the J segment 5 bases; nucleotides outside the gene matches: 7. Written as DNA, the CDR3 is TGTGCCAGCAGCCTAACTAGCGGGAGTTTTGAGACCCAGTACTTC. This gives the protein CASSLTSGSFETQYF.

This clone came up a few times. The rearrangement uses TRBV15 and TRBJ2-7, with TRBD2 matching 10 bases. The CDR3 runs 15 residues. V shed 1 base, J shed 1 base, and the junction held 1 base outside the gene matches. Germline V gives CDR1 LNHNV, CDR2 YYDKDF (reference sequence). CDR3 in amino acids: CATSRASGRSYEQYF. In DNA form, the CDR3 reads TGTGCCACCAGCAGAGCTAGCGGGAGATCCTACGAGCAGTACTTC.

This chain uses TRBV5-4 with TRBJ2-1; tentatively, D is TRBD2 (5 bases). CDR1 is SGHNT and CDR2 is YYREEE in the germline V gene (reference sequence). The V end was cut by 3 bases, the J end by 9 bases, with 16 bases between. The CDR3 has 14 residues. The CDR3: CASSSDRTLLEQFF. For the CDR3, the DNA is TGTGCCAGCAGCTCCGATCGGACTCTACTTGAGCAGTTCTTC.

The rearrangement uses TRBV7-8 and TRBJ2-6; 13 bases are a match to TRBD2. The CDR3 consists of 18 residues. Germline V gene lookup returns CDR1 SGHVS and CDR2 FQNEAQ. Trimming took 3 bases from V and 3 from J; bases not matched to a gene: 5. The CDR3 loop is CASSFPGLAGLGANVLTF. The CDR3 DNA reads as TGTGCCAGCAGCTTTCCGGGACTAGCGGGACTTGGGGCCAACGTCCTGACTTTC.